This is a list of T cell receptor beta chains from one sample in a study of control samples from healthy donors and cancer patients. Sequencing was performed with immunoSEQ multiplex PCR; in TCRdb, only in-frame clones are kept and a portion is missing. This repertoire shows about 200,000 clones, roughly nine tenths found once; its top ten account for 1.8%. The specimen sequenced was blood. Every receptor here comes from a man aged 25 to 45 in good health. Both conserved end residues are trimmed from each CDR3. The D gene is left open where the match is weak. Some rows mark clone size as missing; the rest say once, few, many or name a class of expanded clone.

. . TRBJ2-2 TRBV6-6 13 ASSYGGPGSGELF
once TRBD2 TRBJ2-1 TRBV5-4 14 ASSKVGGGRLGEQF
. TRBD1 TRBJ1-6 TRBV4-1 13 ASSPPQGSNSPLH
. . TRBJ1-4 TRBV12-3/TRBV12-4 9 ASSKNEKLF
. . TRBJ1-1 TRBV5-1 13 ASRVAGAFDTEAF
few TRBD1 TRBJ1-5 TRBV6-5 13 ASRRTTGVNQPQH
. . TRBJ1-1 TRBV7-8 12 ASSPQGRDTEAF
. TRBD1 TRBJ2-3 TRBV6-5 12 ASRQGGLGDTQY
. . TRBJ2-1 TRBV29-1 8 SVERREQF
once . TRBJ1-2 TRBV5-6 12 ASSLPWPNYGYT
. TRBD1 TRBJ1-2 TRBV19 12 ASSRTGPDYGYT
once . TRBJ1-1 TRBV5-6 10 ASSLRNTEAF
. . TRBJ1-5 TRBV12-5 11 ASGGDGNQPQH
. TRBD1 TRBJ2-1 TRBV2 14 ASSQGGTGEKNEQF
once TRBD1 TRBJ1-2 TRBV18 12 ASSPGTDLYGYT
. . TRBJ1-6 TRBV4-1 15 ASRVMWPSSYNSPLH
. TRBD1 TRBJ2-3 TRBV3-1/TRBV3-2 13 ASRGDRRGPGGQY
once TRBD2 TRBJ2-2 TRBV30 14 AWRGGGLAGTGELF
few . TRBJ1-6 TRBV2 14 ASSGLSVGDSSPLH
. . TRBJ2-3 TRBV2 14 ASRETLAGPKNTQY
. . TRBJ1-4 TRBV15 13 ATSRATGSGEKLF
. TRBD2 TRBJ2-2 TRBV3-1/TRBV3-2 14 AGRGTSGGGGGELF
. . TRBJ2-4 TRBV29-1 11 SVYPVGGNIQY
few . TRBJ1-2 TRBV30 12 AWNPPGRPYGYT
. . TRBJ2-7 TRBV12-3/TRBV12-4 10 ASNFGAYEQY
. . TRBJ1-5 TRBV3-1/TRBV3-2 14 ASSQDPKGGSQPQH
few . TRBJ1-1 TRBV3-1/TRBV3-2 11 ASSPIRAVEAF
. TRBD2 TRBJ2-1 TRBV6-1 12 ASSEGGSRNEQF
few TRBD2 TRBJ2-2 TRBV15 13 ATSRDSGVIGELF
. . TRBJ2-3 TRBV6-5 14 ASSYRLSGGTDTQY
. . TRBJ2-7 TRBV11-1 14 ASSLALTGGGHEQY
. . TRBJ1-5 TRBV19 13 ASSLRGGSIQPQH
. . TRBJ1-6 TRBV19 12 ASSGDTDNSPLH
. . TRBJ1-1 TRBV4-2 12 ASSQGGPDTEAF
. TRBD1 TRBJ1-6 TRBV27 15 ASSLSDRGKRSSPLH